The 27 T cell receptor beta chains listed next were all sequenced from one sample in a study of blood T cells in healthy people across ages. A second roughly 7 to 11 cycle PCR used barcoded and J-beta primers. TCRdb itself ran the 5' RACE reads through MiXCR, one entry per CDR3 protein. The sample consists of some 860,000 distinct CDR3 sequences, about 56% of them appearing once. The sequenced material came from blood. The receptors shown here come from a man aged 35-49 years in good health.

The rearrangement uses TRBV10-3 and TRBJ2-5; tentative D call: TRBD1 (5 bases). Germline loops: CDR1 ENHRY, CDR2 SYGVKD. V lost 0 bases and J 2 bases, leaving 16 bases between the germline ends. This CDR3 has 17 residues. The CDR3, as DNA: TGTGCCATCAGTGAGTCCACTGGGGCGAAAATTCAAGAGACCCAGTACTTC. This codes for CAISESTGAKIQETQYF.

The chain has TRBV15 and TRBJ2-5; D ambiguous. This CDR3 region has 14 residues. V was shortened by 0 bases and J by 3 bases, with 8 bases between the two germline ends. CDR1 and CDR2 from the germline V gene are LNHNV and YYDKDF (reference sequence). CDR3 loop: CATSRDVGEETQYF. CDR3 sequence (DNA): TGTGCCACCAGCAGAGATGTTGGGGAAGAGACCCAGTACTTC.

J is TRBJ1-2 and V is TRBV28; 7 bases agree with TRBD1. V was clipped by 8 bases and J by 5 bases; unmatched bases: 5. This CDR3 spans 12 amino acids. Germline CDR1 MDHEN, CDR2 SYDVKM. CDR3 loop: CASRDSLYGYTF. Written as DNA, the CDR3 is TGTGCCAGCCGGGACAGCCTATATGGCTACACCTTC.

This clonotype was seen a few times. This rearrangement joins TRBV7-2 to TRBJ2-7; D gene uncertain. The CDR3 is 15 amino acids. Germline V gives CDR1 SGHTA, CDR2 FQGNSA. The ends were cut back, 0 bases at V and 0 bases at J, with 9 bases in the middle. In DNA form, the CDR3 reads TGTGCCAGCAGCTTAGCAGGGCGGAGCTCCTACGAGCAGTACTTC. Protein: CASSLAGRSSYEQYF.

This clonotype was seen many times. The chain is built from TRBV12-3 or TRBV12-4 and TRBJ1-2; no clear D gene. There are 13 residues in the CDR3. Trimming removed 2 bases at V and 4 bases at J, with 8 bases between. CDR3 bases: TGTGCCAGCAGTTTAAACAGATTCTATGGCTACACCTTC. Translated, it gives CASSLNRFYGYTF.

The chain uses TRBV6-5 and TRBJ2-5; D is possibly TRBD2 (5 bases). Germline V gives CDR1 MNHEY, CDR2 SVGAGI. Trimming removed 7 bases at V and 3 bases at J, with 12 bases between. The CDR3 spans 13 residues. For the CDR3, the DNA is TGTGCCAGCAATGGACTGGCGGAAGAGACCCAGTACTTC. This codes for CASNGLAEETQYF.

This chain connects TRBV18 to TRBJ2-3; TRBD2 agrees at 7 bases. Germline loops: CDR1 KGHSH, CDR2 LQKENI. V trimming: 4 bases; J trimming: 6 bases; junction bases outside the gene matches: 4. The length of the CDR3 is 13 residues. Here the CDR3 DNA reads TGTGCCAGCTCACGACTAGCAGGGGATACGCAGTATTTT. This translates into CASSRLAGDTQYF.

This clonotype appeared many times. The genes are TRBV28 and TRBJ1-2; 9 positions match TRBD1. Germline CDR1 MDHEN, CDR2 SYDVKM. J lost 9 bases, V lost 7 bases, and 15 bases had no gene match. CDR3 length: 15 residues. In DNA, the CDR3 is TGTGCCAGCATGACCCTCACAGGGGGCGACCTAAGCTACACCTTC. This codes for CASMTLTGGDLSYTF.

The chain's CDR3 is CASSEDPGVQPQHF. The CDR3, as DNA: TGTGCCAGCAGCGAGGACCCCGGTGTTCAGCCCCAGCATTTT. The chain carries TRBV9 and TRBJ1-5, with unresolved D. The CDR3 spans 14 residues. CDR1 SGDLS and CDR2 YYNGEE come from the germline V gene. Trimming left V 3 bases short and J 6 bases short, with 13 bases between.

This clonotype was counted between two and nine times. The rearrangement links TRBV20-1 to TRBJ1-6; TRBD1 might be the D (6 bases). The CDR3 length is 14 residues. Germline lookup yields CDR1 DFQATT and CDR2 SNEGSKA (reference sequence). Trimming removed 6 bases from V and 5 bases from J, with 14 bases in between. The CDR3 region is CSANPRGDNSPLHF. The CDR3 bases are TGCAGTGCCAACCCCAGGGGAGATAATTCACCCCTCCACTTT.

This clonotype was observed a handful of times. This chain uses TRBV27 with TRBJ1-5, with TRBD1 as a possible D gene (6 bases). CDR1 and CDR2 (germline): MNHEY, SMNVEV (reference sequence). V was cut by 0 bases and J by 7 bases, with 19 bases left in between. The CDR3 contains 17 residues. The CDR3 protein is CASSLSVGARGRQPQHF. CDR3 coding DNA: TGTGCCAGCAGTTTATCGGTGGGGGCCCGGGGGAGACAGCCCCAGCATTTT.

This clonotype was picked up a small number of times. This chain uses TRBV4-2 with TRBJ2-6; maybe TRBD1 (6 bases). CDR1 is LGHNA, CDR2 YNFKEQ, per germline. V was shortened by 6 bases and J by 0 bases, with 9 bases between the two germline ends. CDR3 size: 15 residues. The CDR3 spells CASREDSSGANVLTF. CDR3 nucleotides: TGTGCCAGCAGAGAGGACAGCTCTGGGGCCAACGTCCTGACTTTC.

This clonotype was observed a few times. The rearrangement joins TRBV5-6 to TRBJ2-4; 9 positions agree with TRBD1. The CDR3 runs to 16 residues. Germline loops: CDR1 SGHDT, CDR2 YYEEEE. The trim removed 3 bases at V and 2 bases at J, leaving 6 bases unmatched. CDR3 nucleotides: TGTGCCAGCAGCTCTGGACAGGGGTGGCCCAAAAACATTCAGTACTTC. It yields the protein CASSSGQGWPKNIQYF.

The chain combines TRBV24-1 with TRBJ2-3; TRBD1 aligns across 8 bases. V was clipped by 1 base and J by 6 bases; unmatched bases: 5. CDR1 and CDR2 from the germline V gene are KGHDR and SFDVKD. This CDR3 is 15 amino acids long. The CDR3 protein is CATSDFRTGTDTQYF. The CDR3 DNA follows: TGTGCCACCAGTGATTTCCGGACAGGGACCGATACGCAGTATTTT.

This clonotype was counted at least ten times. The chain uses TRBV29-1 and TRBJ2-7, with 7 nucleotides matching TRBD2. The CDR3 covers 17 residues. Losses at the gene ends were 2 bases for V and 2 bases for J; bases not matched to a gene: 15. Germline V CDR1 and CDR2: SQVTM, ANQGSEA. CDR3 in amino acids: CSVEWVGNGGRAYEQYF. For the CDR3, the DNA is TGCAGCGTTGAATGGGTGGGGAACGGGGGGAGAGCCTACGAGCAGTACTTC.

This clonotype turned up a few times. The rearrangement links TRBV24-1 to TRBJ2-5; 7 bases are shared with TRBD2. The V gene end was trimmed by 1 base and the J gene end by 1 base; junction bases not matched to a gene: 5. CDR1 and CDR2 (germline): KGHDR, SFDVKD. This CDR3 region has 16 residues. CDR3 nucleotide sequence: TGTGCCACCAGTGATTTAAGGGGAGGGTCCCAAGAGACCCAGTACTTC. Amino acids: CATSDLRGGSQETQYF.

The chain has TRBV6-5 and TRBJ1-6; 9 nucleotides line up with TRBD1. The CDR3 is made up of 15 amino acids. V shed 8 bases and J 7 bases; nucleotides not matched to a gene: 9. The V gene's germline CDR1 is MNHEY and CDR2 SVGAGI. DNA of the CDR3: TGTGCCAGCTACTCTTCCGGGACAGGGAATTCACCCCTCCACTTT. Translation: CASYSSGTGNSPLHF.

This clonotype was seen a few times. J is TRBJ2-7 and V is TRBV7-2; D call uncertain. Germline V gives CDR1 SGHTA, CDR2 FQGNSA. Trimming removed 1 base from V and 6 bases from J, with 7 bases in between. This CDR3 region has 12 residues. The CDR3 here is CASSLDVGEQYF. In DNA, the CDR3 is TGTGCCAGCAGCTTAGATGTCGGCGAGCAGTACTTC. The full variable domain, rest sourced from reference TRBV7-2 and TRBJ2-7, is GAGVSQSPSNKVTEKGKDVELRCDPISGHTALYWYRQSLGQGLEFLIYFQGNSAPDKSGLPSDRFSAERTGGSVSTLTIQRTQQEDSAVYLCASSLDVGEQYFGPGTRLTVT.

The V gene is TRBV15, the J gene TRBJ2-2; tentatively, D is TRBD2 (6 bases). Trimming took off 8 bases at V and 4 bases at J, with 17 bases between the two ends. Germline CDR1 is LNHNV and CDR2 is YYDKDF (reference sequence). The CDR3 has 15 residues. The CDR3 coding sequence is TGTGCCACCCATTTCGGGAGATCGCGCACCGGGGAGCTGTTTTTT. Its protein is CATHFGRSRTGELFF.

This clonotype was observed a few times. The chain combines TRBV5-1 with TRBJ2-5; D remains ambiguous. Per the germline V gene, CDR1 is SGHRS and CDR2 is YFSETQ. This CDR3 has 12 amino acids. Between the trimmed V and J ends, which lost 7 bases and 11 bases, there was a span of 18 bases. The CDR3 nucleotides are TGCGCCAGCCGCGGAGATTACAATGAGCAGTACTTC. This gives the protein CASRGDYNEQYF.

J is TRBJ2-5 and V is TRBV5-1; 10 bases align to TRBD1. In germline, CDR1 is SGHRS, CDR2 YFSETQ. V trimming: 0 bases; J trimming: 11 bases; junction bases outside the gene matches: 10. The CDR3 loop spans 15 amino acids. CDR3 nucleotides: TGCGCCAGCAGCTTGGGACAGGGGGCGTTCAATGGGCAGTACTTC. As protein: CASSLGQGAFNGQYF.

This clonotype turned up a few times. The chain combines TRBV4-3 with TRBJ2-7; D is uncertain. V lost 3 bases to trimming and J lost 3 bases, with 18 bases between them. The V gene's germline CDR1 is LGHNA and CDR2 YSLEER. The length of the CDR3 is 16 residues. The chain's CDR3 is CASSQQPIALGYEQYF. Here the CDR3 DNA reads TGCGCCAGCAGCCAGCAACCCATCGCATTGGGCTACGAGCAGTACTTC.

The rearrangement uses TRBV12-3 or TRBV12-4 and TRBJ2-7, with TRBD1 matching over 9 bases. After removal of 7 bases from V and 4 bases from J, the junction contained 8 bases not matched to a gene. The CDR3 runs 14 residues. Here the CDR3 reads CASTYTGGRYEQYF. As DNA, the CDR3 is TGTGCCAGCACATATACAGGGGGCCGTTACGAGCAGTACTTC.

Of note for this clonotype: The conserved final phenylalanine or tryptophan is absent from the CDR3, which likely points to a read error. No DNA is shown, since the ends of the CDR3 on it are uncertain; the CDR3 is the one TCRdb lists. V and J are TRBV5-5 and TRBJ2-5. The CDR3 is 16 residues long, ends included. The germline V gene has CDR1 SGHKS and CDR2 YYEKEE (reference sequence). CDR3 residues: CASSLPCSQDGRDPVL.

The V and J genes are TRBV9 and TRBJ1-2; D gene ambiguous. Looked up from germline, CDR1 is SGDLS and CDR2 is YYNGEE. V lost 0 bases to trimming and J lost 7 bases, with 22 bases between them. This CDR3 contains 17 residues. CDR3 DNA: TGTGCCAGCAGCGTAGAGGTACTTCCTTTTTTCAGGAGTGGCTACACCTTC. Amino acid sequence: CASSVEVLPFFRSGYTF.

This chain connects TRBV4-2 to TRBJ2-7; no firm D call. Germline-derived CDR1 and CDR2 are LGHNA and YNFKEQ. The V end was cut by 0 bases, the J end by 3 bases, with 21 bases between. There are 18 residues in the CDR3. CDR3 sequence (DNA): TGTGCCAGCAGCCAAGAAAGAGATGTTGCCGGGTCCATCTACGAGCAGTACTTC. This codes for CASSQERDVAGSIYEQYF.

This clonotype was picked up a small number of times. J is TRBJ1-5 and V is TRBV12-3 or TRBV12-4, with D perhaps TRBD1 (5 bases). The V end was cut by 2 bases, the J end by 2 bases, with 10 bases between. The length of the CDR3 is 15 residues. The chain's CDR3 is CASSLQGLGNQPQHF. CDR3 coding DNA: TGTGCCAGCAGTTTACAGGGTCTTGGCAATCAGCCCCAGCATTTT.